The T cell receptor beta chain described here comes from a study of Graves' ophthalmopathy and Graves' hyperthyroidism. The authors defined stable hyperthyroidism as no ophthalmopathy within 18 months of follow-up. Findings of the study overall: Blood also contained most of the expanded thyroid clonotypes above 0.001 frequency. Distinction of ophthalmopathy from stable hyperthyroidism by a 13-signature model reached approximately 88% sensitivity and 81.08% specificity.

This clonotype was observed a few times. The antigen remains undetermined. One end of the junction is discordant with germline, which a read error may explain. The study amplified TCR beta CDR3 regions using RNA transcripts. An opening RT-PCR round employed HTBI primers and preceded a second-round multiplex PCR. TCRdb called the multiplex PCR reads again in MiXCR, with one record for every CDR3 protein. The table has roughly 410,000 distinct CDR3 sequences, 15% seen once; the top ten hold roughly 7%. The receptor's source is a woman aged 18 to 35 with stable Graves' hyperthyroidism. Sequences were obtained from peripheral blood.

This CDR3 reads CASSLGLAGGPADTQYF. CDR3 nucleotide sequence: TGTGCCAGCAGCCTAGGACTAGCGGGGGGGCCGGCAGATACGCAGTATTTT. V usage is TRBV13 and J usage is TRBJ2-3; TRBD2 matches 15 bases. The CDR3 runs to 17 residues. The V gene's germline CDR1 is PRHDT and CDR2 FYEKMQ (reference sequence).